These 30 T cell receptor beta chains originate from one sample sequenced in a study of blood T cell repertoires in COVID-19. Measured with immunoSEQ multiplex PCR; TCRdb has only the in-frame clones, and not every one. Among some 180,000 clones listed, around 79% were seen once. The specimen sequenced was peripheral blood. Receptors were obtained from a woman in her thirties or forties with COVID-19, enrolled during active disease.

This sequence joins TRBV9 and TRBJ2-7; a weak D match, TRBD2 (6 bases). Germline V lookup: CDR1 SGDLS, CDR2 YYNGEE. The CDR3 spans 14 residues. V was trimmed by 4 bases and J by 3 bases, leaving 14 bases between them. The DNA of the CDR3 is TGTGCCAGCAGCCGGGACTCCGGACTCTACGAGCAGTACTTC. This gives the protein CASSRDSGLYEQYF.

The chain recombines TRBV6-6 with TRBJ2-1; TRBD2 aligns across 8 bases. Losses at the gene ends were 7 bases for V and 8 bases for J; bases not matched to a gene: 16. Germline CDR1 and CDR2: MNHNY and SVGAGI (reference sequence). This CDR3 has 16 residues. CDR3 DNA: TGTGCCAGCACCAACCAGGGGAGAAGCGGGGGCGATGAGCAGTTCTTC. It encodes CASTNQGRSGGDEQFF.

CDR3 sequence: CASSPNGGLLSEAFF. CDR3 nucleotide sequence: TGTGCCAGCAGCCCCAATGGAGGCCTACTATCTGAAGCTTTCTTT. The V and J genes are TRBV7-2 and TRBJ1-1; D gene uncertain. CDR1 is SGHTA, CDR2 FQGNSA, per germline. Trimming pared 5 bases from V and 6 bases from J, leaving 19 bases between. The CDR3 is 15 amino acids.

The chain combines TRBV27 with TRBJ2-3; D ambiguous. There are 15 residues in the CDR3. The germline gives CDR1 MNHEY, CDR2 SMNVEV (reference sequence). V was trimmed by 8 bases and J by 5 bases, leaving 20 bases between them. In nucleotides, the CDR3 is TGTGCCAGCGGTGTCAGAACACATGGTCTAGATACGCAGTATTTT. Translating gives CASGVRTHGLDTQYF.

The chain couples TRBV9 to TRBJ2-3, with D unresolved. V gave up 1 base and J gave up 6 bases, with 21 bases separating them. This CDR3 has 17 residues. Germline V gives CDR1 SGDLS, CDR2 YYNGEE. CDR3 nucleotide sequence: TGTGCCAGCAGCGTACAAACTCGGGTCTCATATCCGGATACGCAGTATTTT. Its translation is CASSVQTRVSYPDTQYF. The full variable domain, completed using reference TRBV9 and TRBJ2-3, is DSGVTQTPKHLITATGQRVTLRCSPRSGDLSVYWYQQSLDQGLQFLIQYYNGEERAKGNILERFSAQQFPDLHSELNLSSLELGDSALYFCASSVQTRVSYPDTQYFGPGTRLTVL.

The V call is TRBV4-3, the J call TRBJ1-2, with no clear D. CDR3 length equals 13 residues. Germline V gene lookup returns CDR1 LGHNA and CDR2 YSLEER. Trimming left V 0 bases short and J 6 bases short, with 8 bases between. DNA for the CDR3: TGCGCCAGCAGCCAAGATCCCGGTGATGGCTACACCTTC. Protein product: CASSQDPGDGYTF.

This clone was observed a single time. This sequence joins TRBV13 and TRBJ1-1; maybe TRBD1 (6 bases). Germline values: CDR1 PRHDT, CDR2 FYEKMQ (reference sequence). V was cut by 5 bases and J by 11 bases, with 18 bases left in between. The CDR3 is 13 amino acids. CDR3 nucleotide sequence: TGTGCCAGCAGCATCCGACAGGTCCTAAGGGCTTTCTTT. Its translation: CASSIRQVLRAFF.

The chain employs TRBV6-5 and TRBJ2-1; TRBD2 agrees at 13 bases. This CDR3 is 15 amino acids long. The trim removed 6 bases at V and 6 bases at J, leaving 5 bases unmatched. Germline-derived CDR1 and CDR2 are MNHEY and SVGAGI. For the CDR3, the DNA is TGTGCCAGCAGCACCGGGACTAGCGGGACCAATGAGCAGTTCTTC. It yields the protein CASSTGTSGTNEQFF.

The V call is TRBV7-6, the J call TRBJ2-3; the match to TRBD2 covers 9 bases. After removal of 2 bases from V and 2 bases from J, the junction contained 5 bases not matched to a gene. Germline assignment: CDR1 SGHVS and CDR2 FNYEAQ. The CDR3 sequence is 16 residues long. In nucleotides, the CDR3 is TGTGCCAGCAGCTTATTACTAGCGGGTGACACAGATACGCAGTATTTT. Translated, it gives CASSLLLAGDTDTQYF.

The chain employs TRBV11-1 and TRBJ2-7, with no clear D. V lost 1 base and J 1 base, leaving 8 bases between the germline ends. Germline loops: CDR1 SGHAT, CDR2 FQDESV (reference sequence). The CDR3 runs to 14 residues. As DNA, the CDR3 is TGTGCCAGCAGCTTAGAAGCACGGTCCTACGAGCAGTACTTC. Translation gives CASSLEARSYEQYF.

This clone was observed a few times. V usage is TRBV6-5 and J usage is TRBJ1-1, with D unclear. The CDR3 runs to 13 residues. Trimming pared 4 bases from V and 3 bases from J, leaving 9 bases between. Germline lookup yields CDR1 MNHEY and CDR2 SVGAGI. The CDR3 reads CASSSSYDTEAFF. The CDR3 coding sequence is TGTGCCAGCAGTTCCAGTTATGACACTGAAGCTTTCTTT.

The chain has TRBV3-1 (or the pseudogene TRBV3-2) and TRBJ1-3; D might be TRBD1 (5 bases). Deletions cut 1 base from V and 0 bases from J, with 10 bases between. The CDR3 is 16 amino acids. Germline V gives CDR1 LGHDT, CDR2 YNNKEL (reference sequence). CDR3: CASSQAKDNSGNTIYF. The DNA of the CDR3 is TGTGCCAGCAGCCAAGCGAAGGACAACTCTGGAAACACCATATATTTT.

The rearrangement joins TRBV15 to TRBJ1-1; 7 nucleotides match TRBD1. The CDR3 length is 14 residues. The J segment lost 5 bases and the V segment lost 3 bases, leaving 6 bases of the junction unmatched. The germline V gene has CDR1 LNHNV and CDR2 YYDKDF (reference sequence). CDR3: CATSSRQGGTEAFF. The CDR3 DNA reads TGTGCCACCAGCAGTCGACAGGGTGGGACTGAAGCTTTCTTT.

A few counts support this clone. This chain uses TRBV10-1 with TRBJ1-3; TRBD1 matches at 7 bases. This CDR3 has 14 residues. Germline trimming cut 3 bases from V and 4 bases from J; bases unmatched to any gene: 3. Germline CDR1 WNHNN, CDR2 SYGVQD (reference sequence). The CDR3 sequence is CASSEGQAGNTIYF. The CDR3 DNA sequence: TGCGCCAGCAGTGAAGGACAGGCGGGAAACACCATATATTTT.

The V and J genes are TRBV5-4 and TRBJ1-6, with D perhaps TRBD1 (6 bases). The length of the CDR3 is 16 residues. The V end was cut by 0 bases, the J end by 9 bases, with 16 bases between. Germline CDR1 and CDR2: SGHNT and YYREEE (reference sequence). The CDR3 region has the DNA TGTGCCAGCAGCTTGGAGGCCGTAGGGGGTCGTTCACCCCTCCACTTT. This translates into CASSLEAVGGRSPLHF.

The chain recombines TRBV9 with TRBJ1-2; possibly TRBD1 for D (6 bases). Trimming pared 0 bases from V and 4 bases from J, leaving 10 bases between. There are 14 residues in the CDR3. Germline assignment: CDR1 SGDLS and CDR2 YYNGEE. CDR3 nucleotides: TGTGCCAGCAGCGTAGAACAGGGTACCTATGGCTACACCTTC. It translates to CASSVEQGTYGYTF.

V is TRBV5-4 and J is TRBJ1-2, with a weak D call TRBD1 (5 bases). Germline V gene lookup returns CDR1 SGHNT and CDR2 YYREEE (reference sequence). Trimming stripped 1 base from V and 1 base from J, with 11 bases between. The CDR3 consists of 15 residues. Written as DNA, the CDR3 is TGTGCCAGCAGCTTGTTCAGGGCGGATAACTATGGCTACACCTTC. It translates to CASSLFRADNYGYTF.

Written as DNA, the CDR3 is TGTGCCAGCAGCTTAGTCGGGTTGAGTAATGAAAAACTGTTTTTT. Residues: CASSLVGLSNEKLFF. The chain links TRBV7-2 to TRBJ1-4; unclear D gene. From germline, CDR1 is SGHTA and CDR2 FQGNSA. Deletions cut 1 base from V and 4 bases from J, with 10 bases between. The CDR3 length is 15 residues.

The chain is built from TRBV3-1 (or the pseudogene TRBV3-2) and TRBJ1-2; D remains unclear. Germline V gene sequence: CDR1 LGHDT, CDR2 YNNKEL (reference sequence). Trimming left V 5 bases short and J 6 bases short, with 7 bases between. The length of the CDR3 is 11 residues. As DNA, the CDR3 is TGTGCCAGCAGCTACTACGATGGCTACACCTTC. This sequence encodes CASSYYDGYTF.

The CDR3 DNA reads TGTGCCAGCAGTTTATCCAATTACGGGAGGGCCTACTACAATGAGCAGTTCTTC. Protein product: CASSLSNYGRAYYNEQFF. The chain uses TRBV27 and TRBJ2-1; 8 bases are a match to TRBD2. Germline-derived CDR1 and CDR2 are MNHEY and SMNVEV (reference sequence). This CDR3 comprises 18 residues. V lost 0 bases to trimming and J lost 3 bases; unmatched junction nucleotides: 10.

The CDR3, as DNA: TGTGCCAGCAGCTTAGATTTGACAGTAACCGATCAGCCCCAGCATTTT. Amino acids: CASSLDLTVTDQPQHF. The V call is TRBV5-5, the J call TRBJ1-5; tentatively, D is TRBD1 (5 bases). This CDR3 has 16 amino acids. V lost 2 bases to trimming and J lost 5 bases, with 17 bases between them. CDR1 is SGHKS, CDR2 YYEKEE, per germline (reference sequence).

The rearrangement uses TRBV6-5 and TRBJ1-2; TRBD1 is a possible D gene (5 bases). Germline V gene sequence: CDR1 MNHEY, CDR2 SVGAGI. This CDR3 has 13 residues. Trimming took 6 bases from V and 4 from J, leaving 12 bases between them. The CDR3 sequence is CASRLRGSYGYTF. The CDR3, as DNA: TGTGCCAGCAGACTTAGGGGCTCCTATGGCTACACCTTC.

The chain recombines TRBV3-1 (or the pseudogene TRBV3-2) with TRBJ2-3; a weak D match, TRBD1 (5 bases). Germline V gene data show CDR1 as LGHDT and CDR2 as YNNKEL (reference sequence). V was shortened by 1 base and J by 5 bases, with 10 bases between the two germline ends. This CDR3 comprises 14 residues. The CDR3, as DNA: TGTGCCAGCAGCCAAGCTCCTCAGGGAGATACGCAGTATTTT. Translated, it gives CASSQAPQGDTQYF.

CDR3 bases: TGCGCCAGCAGCATGGATATCCGGGGGACTGAAGCTTTCTTT. Protein product: CASSMDIRGTEAFF. This chain uses TRBV5-1 with TRBJ1-1; D perhaps matches TRBD1 (5 bases). The germline V and J ends were trimmed by 4 bases and 5 bases, with 15 bases remaining between them. This CDR3 region has 14 residues. Germline V gene data show CDR1 as SGHRS and CDR2 as YFSETQ. Using reference TRBV5-1 and TRBJ1-1 for the parts outside the CDR3, the full variable domain is KAGVTQTPRYLIKTRGQQVTLSCSPISGHRSVSWYQQTPGQGLQFLFEYFSETQRNKGNFPGRFSGRQFSNSRSEMNVSTLELGDSALYLCASSMDIRGTEAFFGQGTRLTVV.

The chain uses TRBV5-1 and TRBJ2-2; a weak D match, TRBD1 (5 bases). The CDR3 totals 15 residues. CDR1 and CDR2 from the germline V gene are SGHRS and YFSETQ. V was clipped by 0 bases and J by 3 bases, with 9 bases between them. Here the CDR3 DNA reads TGCGCCAGCAGCTTGGAGTTAGGGGACACCGGGGAGCTGTTTTTT. Amino acid sequence: CASSLELGDTGELFF.

The chain joins TRBV29-1 to TRBJ2-7; D is unclear. The DNA end lines up better with TRBJ2-5; the J call may be wrong. Germline V gives CDR1 SQVTM, CDR2 ANQGSEA. CDR3 size: 15 residues. This chain's CDR3 is CSVEDFTEFQETQYF. DNA for the CDR3: TGCAGCGTTGAAGATTTCACAGAGTTCCAAGAGACCCAGTACTTC.

This clone was counted a few times. V gene TRBV19 combines with J gene TRBJ2-5, with D perhaps matching TRBD2 (6 bases). CDR1 LNHDA and CDR2 SQIVND come from the germline V gene (reference sequence). Trimming removed 5 bases at V and 2 bases at J, with 9 bases between. The CDR3 is 13 amino acids. The CDR3 DNA reads TGTGCCAGTAGTTTGGGGGGTCAAGAGACCCAGTACTTC. Translation: CASSLGGQETQYF.

The chain recombines TRBV5-5 with TRBJ2-7, with TRBD1 identical over 9 bases. The CDR3 runs to 15 residues. The germline CDR1 and CDR2 sequences are SGHKS and YYEKEE (reference sequence). Losses at the gene ends were 2 bases for V and 6 bases for J; bases not matched to a gene: 9. Written as DNA, the CDR3 is TGTGCCAGCAGCTTCAGGACAGGGGTGGAGGGCGAGCAGTACTTC. Encoded protein: CASSFRTGVEGEQYF.

V gene TRBV5-4 combines with J gene TRBJ2-7; 7 bases agree with TRBD2. The CDR3 contains 14 residues. Germline values: CDR1 SGHNT, CDR2 YYREEE (reference sequence). With 7 bases clipped from V and 7 bases from J, the junction kept 14 bases outside the gene matches. The CDR3 region has the DNA TGTGCCAGCCGAAGGGGCGGGAGTGGGGAAGAGCAGTACTTC. This codes for CASRRGGSGEEQYF. The variable domain in full, completed from reference TRBV5-4 and TRBJ2-7, reads ETGVTQSPTHLIKTRGQQVTLRCSSQSGHNTVSWYQQALGQGPQFIFQYYREEENGRGNFPPRFSGLQFPNYSSELNVNALELDDSALYLCASRRGGSGEEQYFGPGTRLTVT.

This chain joins TRBV6-5 and TRBJ1-6, with a possible D match to TRBD1 (5 bases). The CDR3 has 15 residues. Germline V gene sequence: CDR1 MNHEY, CDR2 SVGAGI. With 8 bases removed from V and 7 bases from J, the gap between germline ends came to 18 bases. CDR3 coding DNA: TGTGCCAGCTCCCAAGGGGCTGCCCAGAATTCACCCCTCCACTTT. Translated, it gives CASSQGAAQNSPLHF.